The 24 T cell receptor beta chains in this list originate from one sample, sequenced in a study of post-analysis software for immune sequencing data. For these receptors, no antigen is known. Study-wide results and caveats: TRBV5-6, TRBV5-1 and TRBV20-1 belonged to a set of roughly five TRBV segments that were more frequent in patients than controls.

Sequencing libraries made from TCR beta cDNA carried unique molecular identifiers. TCRdb re-called the PCR reads through MiXCR, storing one row per CDR3 protein. The repertoire holds about 680,000 distinct CDR3 sequences, with roughly three fifths as singletons. What was sequenced was blood. The receptor set was obtained from a girl aged 2 to 9 with multiple sclerosis.

The chain carries TRBV2 and TRBJ2-3, with TRBD2 identical over 10 bases. The CDR3 consists of 14 residues. With 4 bases clipped from V and 7 bases from J, the junction kept 5 bases outside the gene matches. CDR1 is SNHLY and CDR2 is FYNNEI in the germline V gene. CDR3 in amino acids: CASSGPSGGHTQYF. The CDR3 nucleotides read TGTGCCAGCAGTGGCCCTAGCGGGGGTCATACGCAGTATTTT.

The chain uses TRBV7-2 and TRBJ2-7; 9 bases map to TRBD2. The ends lost 2 bases at V and 3 bases at J; junction bases unmatched: 5. The V gene's germline CDR1 is SGHTA and CDR2 FQGNSA. The CDR3 contains 15 residues. CDR3 coding DNA: TGTGCCAGCAGCTTATGGACTAGCGAACACTACGAGCAGTACTTC. Translating it yields CASSLWTSEHYEQYF. Looking up the rest from reference TRBV7-2 and TRBJ2-7 gives the full variable domain: GAGVSQSPSNKVTEKGKDVELRCDPISGHTALYWYRQSLGQGLEFLIYFQGNSAPDKSGLPSDRFSAERTGGSVSTLTIQRTQQEDSAVYLCASSLWTSEHYEQYFGPGTRLTVT.

The chain couples TRBV18 to TRBJ2-5; 8 bases agree with TRBD2. The V gene end was trimmed by 3 bases and the J gene end by 4 bases; junction bases not matched to a gene: 1. The germline gives CDR1 KGHSH, CDR2 LQKENI. The CDR3 length is 13 residues. This CDR3 is CASSPLAGETQYF. CDR3 bases: TGTGCCAGCTCACCTCTAGCGGGAGAGACCCAGTACTTC.

This chain links TRBV12-3 or TRBV12-4 with TRBJ2-3; no clear D. The germline V and J ends were trimmed by 3 bases and 1 base, with 11 bases remaining between them. The CDR3 loop spans 15 amino acids. The CDR3 loop reads CASSLDPGCTDTQYF. DNA for the CDR3: TGTGCCAGCAGTTTGGACCCAGGATGCACAGATACGCAGTATTTT.

This clonotype was seen more than once but under ten times. This chain links TRBV7-2 with TRBJ2-1, with D unclear. V was cut by 4 bases and J by 0 bases, with 10 bases left in between. The CDR3 is 15 amino acids. Germline V gene lookup returns CDR1 SGHTA and CDR2 FQGNSA. The CDR3 protein is CASSWVKSSYNEQFF. The CDR3 DNA is TGTGCCAGCAGCTGGGTCAAGAGCTCCTACAATGAGCAGTTCTTC.

The chain is built from TRBV19 and TRBJ1-5, with D possibly TRBD1 on 6 matching bases. This CDR3 region has 15 residues. The germline CDR1 and CDR2 sequences are LNHDA and SQIVND (reference sequence). V lost 7 bases, J lost 1 base, and 14 bases lay in between. CDR3 residues: CASTARQGSNQPQHF. The CDR3 nucleotides are TGTGCCAGTACCGCAAGGCAGGGGAGCAATCAGCCCCAGCATTTT. Based on the CDR3 plus reference TRBV19 and TRBJ1-5, the full variable domain is DGGITQSPKYLFRKEGQNVTLSCEQNLNHDAMYWYRQDPGQGLRLIYYSQIVNDFQKGDIAEGYSVSREKKESFPLTVTSAQKNPTAFYLCASTARQGSNQPQHFGDGTRLSIL.

This clonotype was seen only a few times. The chain joins TRBV7-2 to TRBJ1-5; 8 bases agree with TRBD1. Germline values: CDR1 SGHTA, CDR2 FQGNSA. Unmatched junction bases numbered 3, after V lost 5 bases and J lost 6 bases. This CDR3 comprises 13 residues. CDR3 coding DNA: TGTGCCAGCAGCGCCACAGGGGGTCAGCCCCAGCATTTT. It yields the protein CASSATGGQPQHF.

This clonotype occurred a few times. CDR3 in amino acids: CASTGALAKNIQYF. CDR3 bases: TGTGCCAGCACCGGGGCCCTAGCCAAAAACATTCAGTACTTC. The V and J genes are TRBV2 and TRBJ2-4; D possibly matches TRBD1 or TRBD2 (5 bases each). Germline V gene lookup returns CDR1 SNHLY and CDR2 FYNNEI. The CDR3 loop spans 14 amino acids. V was clipped by 7 bases and J by 0 bases, with 10 bases between them.

The table lists this clonotype with a few counts. The chain joins TRBV10-3 to TRBJ2-3; weak D call: TRBD1 (6 bases). The CDR3 is 14 residues long. Trimming removed 6 bases from V and 3 bases from J, with 13 bases in between. The germline gives CDR1 ENHRY, CDR2 SYGVKD. The CDR3 here is CAIRPTGWTDTQYF. Written as DNA, the CDR3 is TGTGCCATCAGACCCACAGGGTGGACAGATACGCAGTATTTT.

This clonotype was seen more than once but under ten times. The V gene is TRBV6-2 or TRBV6-3, the J gene TRBJ2-7; the D gene is possibly TRBD2 (5 bases). The CDR3 is 13 residues long. V gave up 7 bases and J gave up 6 bases, with 16 bases separating them. Germline CDR1 reads MNHEY; CDR2 reads SVGEGT. CDR3 sequence: CASNPDSSIEQYF. DNA of the CDR3: TGTGCCAGCAATCCGGACTCATCCATCGAGCAGTACTTC.

This clonotype came up a few times. V and J are TRBV29-1 and TRBJ2-6; possible D gene TRBD1, 5 bases. CDR1 is SQVTM and CDR2 is ANQGSEA in the germline V gene. The CDR3 runs 19 residues. Trimming took off 0 bases at V and 0 bases at J, with 18 bases between the two ends. Written as DNA, the CDR3 is TGCAGCGTTGAAGAAGGCCCACCTGACAGAAGCTCTGGGGCCAACGTCCTGACTTTC. It specifies CSVEEGPPDRSSGANVLTF.

This clonotype was seen only a few times. The chain recombines TRBV6-5 with TRBJ2-1, with D possibly TRBD2 on 5 matching bases. The V and J ends lost 6 bases and 2 bases respectively, with 11 bases between them. The CDR3 covers 14 residues. Germline CDR1 MNHEY, CDR2 SVGAGI. The CDR3: CASSQRIPYNEQFF. CDR3 DNA: TGTGCCAGCAGCCAGCGGATCCCCTACAATGAGCAGTTCTTC.

The rearrangement links TRBV7-2 to TRBJ2-1; no clear D gene. Trimming removed 7 bases from V and 4 bases from J, with 17 bases in between. The CDR3 runs to 15 residues. Germline V lookup: CDR1 SGHTA, CDR2 FQGNSA. CDR3 nucleotide sequence: TGTGCCAGCAACAGACTCCCTCTGACTTACAATGAGCAGTTCTTC. This encodes CASNRLPLTYNEQFF.

J is TRBJ1-1 and V is TRBV11-2, with 9 bases fitting TRBD1. Germline V gene data show CDR1 as SGHAT and CDR2 as FQNNGV. J lost 11 bases, V lost 3 bases, and 4 bases had no gene match. This CDR3 is 12 amino acids long. The CDR3 nucleotides are TGTGCCAGCAGCTTGGGACAGGGTAGCGCTTTCTTT. Translating gives CASSLGQGSAFF.

The chain employs TRBV12-3 or TRBV12-4 and TRBJ2-1; 8 bases align to TRBD2. The CDR3 runs to 13 residues. J gave up 9 bases and V 7 bases, and 8 bases lay outside the gene matches. The CDR3 nucleotides are TGTGCCAGCACAACCGCGGGAGGCCCTGAGCAGTTCTTC. Encoded protein: CASTTAGGPEQFF.

The chain couples TRBV29-1 to TRBJ1-1; D not certain. V lost 4 bases and J 3 bases, leaving 6 bases between the germline ends. This CDR3 contains 11 residues. Germline lookup yields CDR1 SQVTM and CDR2 ANQGSEA. CDR3 DNA: TGCAGCGTTGTGAAGGACACTGAAGCTTTCTTT. It yields the protein CSVVKDTEAFF.

V gene TRBV4-3 combines with J gene TRBJ2-7; TRBD2 is a possible D gene (6 bases). This CDR3 has 23 amino acids. Deletions cut 0 bases from V and 3 bases from J, with 36 bases between. Germline loops: CDR1 LGHNA, CDR2 YSLEER. CDR3 sequence (DNA): TGCGCCAGCAGCCAAGATCAATTTTCTCGGGGGAAATGGAGGAAGGAGGAGGACTACGAGCAGTACTTC. As protein: CASSQDQFSRGKWRKEEDYEQYF.

Sample share makes this clonotype large. V gene TRBV10-3 combines with J gene TRBJ2-1; no clear D. The length of the CDR3 is 16 residues. The V gene lost 6 bases and the J gene lost 4 bases, with 19 bases spanning the gap. Germline CDR1 and CDR2: ENHRY and SYGVKD. CDR3 DNA: TGTGCCATCAGGGATCCGACACGTACTTCTTACAATGAGCAGTTCTTC. Its translation is CAIRDPTRTSYNEQFF.

The rearrangement joins TRBV12-3 or TRBV12-4 to TRBJ1-2; D possibly corresponds to TRBD1 (6 bases). Trimming removed 8 bases from V and 1 base from J, with 11 bases in between. This CDR3 is built from 13 residues. CDR3 DNA sequence: TGTGCCAGCGCCCACAGGGATAACTATGGCTACACCTTC. It is translated as CASAHRDNYGYTF.

This clonotype was seen a handful of times. The rearrangement uses TRBV7-9 and TRBJ1-5, with 8 positions matching TRBD1. The V segment lost 1 base and the J segment 4 bases; nucleotides outside the gene matches: 15. The CDR3 is 19 residues long. CDR1 is SEHNR, CDR2 FQNEAQ, per germline (reference sequence). The CDR3 coding sequence is TGTGCCAGCAGCTTAGGTGATACAGGGGGAGGGTCGCGTAATCAGCCCCAGCATTTT. It specifies CASSLGDTGGGSRNQPQHF. Drawing the rest from reference TRBV7-9 and TRBJ1-5, the complete variable domain is DTGVSQNPRHKITKRGQNVTFRCDPISEHNRLYWYRQTLGQGPEFLTYFQNEAQLEKSRLLSDRFSAERPKGSFSTLEIQRTEQGDSAMYLCASSLGDTGGGSRNQPQHFGDGTRLSIL.

CDR3 protein: CASTTGVSYGYTF. The CDR3 DNA reads TGTGCCAGCACTACGGGGGTTAGCTATGGCTACACCTTC. The chain uses TRBV12-3 or TRBV12-4 and TRBJ1-2, with D maybe TRBD1 (5 bases). CDR3 size: 13 residues. V lost 7 bases and J lost 4, with 13 bases in between.

The rearrangement links TRBV5-8 to TRBJ2-5; D ambiguous. There are 15 residues in the CDR3. Germline values: CDR1 SGHTS, CDR2 YDEGEE. Deletions cut 0 bases from V and 11 bases from J, with 20 bases between. The CDR3 protein is CASSLGASGHDEQYF. CDR3 sequence (DNA): TGTGCCAGCAGCTTGGGGGCTTCAGGCCACGATGAGCAGTACTTC.

The chain has TRBV11-2 and TRBJ2-5, with D possibly matching TRBD2 (5 bases). The closer fit of TRBJ2-7 to the DNA end suggests the J call may be wrong. The CDR3 is made up of 15 amino acids. Germline V gene data show CDR1 as SGHAT and CDR2 as FQNNGV. The CDR3 region is CASSSYAPRDYEQYF. DNA for the CDR3: TGTGCCAGCAGCTCGTATGCACCTCGGGACTACGAGCAGTACTTC.

This sequence joins TRBV2 and TRBJ2-1; D is perhaps TRBD2 (6 bases). The CDR3 has 16 amino acids. Trimming stripped 8 bases from V and 0 bases from J, with 17 bases between. CDR1 SNHLY and CDR2 FYNNEI come from the germline V gene. DNA of the CDR3: TGTGCCAGCCGGAGTTACGGGGGAAGCTCCTACAATGAGCAGTTCTTC. Translation gives CASRSYGGSSYNEQFF.